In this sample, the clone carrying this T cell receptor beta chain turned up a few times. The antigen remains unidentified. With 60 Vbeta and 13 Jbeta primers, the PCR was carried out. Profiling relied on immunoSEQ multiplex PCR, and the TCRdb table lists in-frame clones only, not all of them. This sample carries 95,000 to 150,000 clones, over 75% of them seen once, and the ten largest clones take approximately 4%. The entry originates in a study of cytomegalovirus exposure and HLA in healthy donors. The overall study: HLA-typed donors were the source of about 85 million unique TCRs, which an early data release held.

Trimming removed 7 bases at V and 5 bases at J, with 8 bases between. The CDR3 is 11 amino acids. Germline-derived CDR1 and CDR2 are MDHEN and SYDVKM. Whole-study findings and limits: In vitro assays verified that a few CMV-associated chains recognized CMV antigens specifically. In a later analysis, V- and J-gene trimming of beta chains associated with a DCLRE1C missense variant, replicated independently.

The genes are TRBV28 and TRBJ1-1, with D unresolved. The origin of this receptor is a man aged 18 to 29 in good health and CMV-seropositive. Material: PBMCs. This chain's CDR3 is CASITGTEAFF. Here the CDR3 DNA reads TGTGCCAGCATCACGGGTACTGAAGCTTTCTTT.